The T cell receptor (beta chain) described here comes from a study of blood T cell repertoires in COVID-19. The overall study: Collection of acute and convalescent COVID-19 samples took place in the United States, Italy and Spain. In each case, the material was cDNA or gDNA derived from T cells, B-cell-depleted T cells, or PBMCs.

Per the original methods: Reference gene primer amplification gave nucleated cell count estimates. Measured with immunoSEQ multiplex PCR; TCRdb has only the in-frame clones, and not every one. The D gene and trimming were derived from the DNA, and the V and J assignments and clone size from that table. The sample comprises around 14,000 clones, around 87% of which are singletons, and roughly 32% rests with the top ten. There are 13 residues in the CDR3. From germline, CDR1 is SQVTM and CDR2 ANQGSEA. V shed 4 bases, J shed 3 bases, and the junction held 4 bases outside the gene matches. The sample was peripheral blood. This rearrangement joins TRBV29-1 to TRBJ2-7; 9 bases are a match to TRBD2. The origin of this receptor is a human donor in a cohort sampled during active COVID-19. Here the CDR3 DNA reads TGCAGCGTTGGGGGGACTAGCTTCTACGAGCAGTACTTC. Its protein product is CSVGGTSFYEQYF.